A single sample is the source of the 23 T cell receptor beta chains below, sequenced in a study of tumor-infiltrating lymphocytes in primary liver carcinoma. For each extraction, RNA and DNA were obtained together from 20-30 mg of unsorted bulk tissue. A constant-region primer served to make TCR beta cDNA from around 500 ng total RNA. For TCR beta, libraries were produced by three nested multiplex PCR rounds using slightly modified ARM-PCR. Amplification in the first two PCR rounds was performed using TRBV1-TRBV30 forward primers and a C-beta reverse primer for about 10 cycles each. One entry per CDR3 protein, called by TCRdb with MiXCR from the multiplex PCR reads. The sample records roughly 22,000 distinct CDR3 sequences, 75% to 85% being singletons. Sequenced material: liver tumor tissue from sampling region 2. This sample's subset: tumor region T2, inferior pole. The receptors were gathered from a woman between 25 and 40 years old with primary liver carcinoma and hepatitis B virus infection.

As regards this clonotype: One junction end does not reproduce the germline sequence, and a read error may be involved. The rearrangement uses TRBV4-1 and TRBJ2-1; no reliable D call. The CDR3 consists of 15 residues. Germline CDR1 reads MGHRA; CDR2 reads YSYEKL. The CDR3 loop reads CASSLNMGTLHEQFF. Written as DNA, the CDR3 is TGTGCCAGCAGCCTTAATATGGGAACTCTCCATGAGCAGTTCTTC.

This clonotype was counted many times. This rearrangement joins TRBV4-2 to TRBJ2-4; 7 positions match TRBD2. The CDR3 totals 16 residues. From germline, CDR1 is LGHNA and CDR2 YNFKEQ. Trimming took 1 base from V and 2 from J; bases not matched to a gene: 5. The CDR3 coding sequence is TGTGCCAGCAGCCAAGCTCCAGCGGGATCCAAAAACATTCAGTACTTC. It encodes CASSQAPAGSKNIQYF.

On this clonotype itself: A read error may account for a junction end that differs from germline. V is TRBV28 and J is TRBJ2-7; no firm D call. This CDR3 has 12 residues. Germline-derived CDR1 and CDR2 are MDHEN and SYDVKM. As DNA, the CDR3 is TGTGCCAGCAGCAACTCCTTCTACGAACAGTACTTT. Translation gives CASSNSFYEQYF.

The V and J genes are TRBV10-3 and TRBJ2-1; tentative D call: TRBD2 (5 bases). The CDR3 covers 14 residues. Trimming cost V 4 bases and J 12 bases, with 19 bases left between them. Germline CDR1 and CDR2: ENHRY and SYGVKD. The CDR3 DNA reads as TGTGCCATCAGTGCCACGGCGACACGGGATGTGCAGTTCTTC. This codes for CAISATATRDVQFF.

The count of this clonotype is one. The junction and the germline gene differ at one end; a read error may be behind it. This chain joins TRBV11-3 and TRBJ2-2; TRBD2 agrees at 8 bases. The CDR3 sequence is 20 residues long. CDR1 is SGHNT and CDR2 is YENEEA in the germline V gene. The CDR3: CASGLRRTSRRAGKGGELFF. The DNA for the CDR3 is TGTGCCAGCGGCTTACGCCGGACTAGCAGGAGGGCCGGAAAGGGCGGAGAGCTGTTTTTT.

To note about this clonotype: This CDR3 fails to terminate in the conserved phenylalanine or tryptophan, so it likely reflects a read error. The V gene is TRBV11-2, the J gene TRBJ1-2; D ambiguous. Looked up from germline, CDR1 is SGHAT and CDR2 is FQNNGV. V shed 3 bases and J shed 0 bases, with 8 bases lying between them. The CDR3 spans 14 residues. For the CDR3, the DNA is TGTGCCAGCAGCTTGAGGGATGCTAACTATGGCTACACCCTC. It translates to CASSLRDANYGYTL.

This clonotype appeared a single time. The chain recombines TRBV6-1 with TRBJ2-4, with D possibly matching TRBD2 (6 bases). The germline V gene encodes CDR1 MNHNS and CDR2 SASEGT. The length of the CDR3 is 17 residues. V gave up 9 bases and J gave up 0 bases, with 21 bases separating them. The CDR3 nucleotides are TGTGCCAGTTGTGGGCGGAGGGTCCTAGTAGCCAAAAACATTCAGTACTTC. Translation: CASCGRRVLVAKNIQYF.

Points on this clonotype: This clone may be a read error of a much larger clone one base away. The CDR3 DNA reads as TGTGCCAACAGACGACAGGGGGAGGATACTGAGGCTTTCTTT. It is translated as CANRRQGEDTEAFF. J is TRBJ1-1 and V is TRBV6-5; the match to TRBD1 covers 9 bases. CDR1 is MNHEY, CDR2 SVGAGI, per germline. The CDR3 is 14 amino acids.

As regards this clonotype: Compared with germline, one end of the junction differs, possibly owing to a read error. CDR3 sequence reads: CASTLDGMPWRGYTF. The CDR3 nucleotides read TGTGCCAGCACCTTAGATGGGATGCCATGGAGAGGCTACACCTTT. The J gene is TRBJ1-2, the V gene TRBV11-2; D remains ambiguous. Germline V gene sequence: CDR1 SGHAT, CDR2 FQNNGV. This CDR3 has 15 amino acids.

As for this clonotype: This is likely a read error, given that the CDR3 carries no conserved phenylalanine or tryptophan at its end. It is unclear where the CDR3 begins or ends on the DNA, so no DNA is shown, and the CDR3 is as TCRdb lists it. The CDR3 sequence is CGVVGWEGRRFL. This chain joins TRBV29-1 and TRBJ2-1; the table calls TRBD2, which could not be checked here. The CDR3 is made up of 12 amino acids, end residues included. The germline CDR1 and CDR2 sequences are SQVTM and ANQGSEA.

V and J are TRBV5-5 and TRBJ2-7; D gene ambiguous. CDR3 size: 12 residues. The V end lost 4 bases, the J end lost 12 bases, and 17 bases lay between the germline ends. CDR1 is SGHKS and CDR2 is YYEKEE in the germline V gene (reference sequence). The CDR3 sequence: CASSQSAYERYF. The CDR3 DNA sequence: TGTGCCAGCAGCCAGTCAGCCTACGAACGGTACTTC.

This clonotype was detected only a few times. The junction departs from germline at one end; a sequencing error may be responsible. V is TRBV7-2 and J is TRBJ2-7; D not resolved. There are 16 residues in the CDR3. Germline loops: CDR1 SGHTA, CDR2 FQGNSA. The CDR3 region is CASSLAGRTLSYEKYF. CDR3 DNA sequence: TGTGCCAGCAGCTTAGCCGGGCGGACCCTAAGCTACGAGAAGTACTTC.

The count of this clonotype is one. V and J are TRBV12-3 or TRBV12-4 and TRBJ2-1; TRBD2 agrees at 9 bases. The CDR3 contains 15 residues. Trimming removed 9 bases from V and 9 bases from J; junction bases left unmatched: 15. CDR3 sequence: CASSLTGTSRLEQFF. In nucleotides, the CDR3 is TGTGCCAGTAGCCTGACCGGGACTAGCAGACTTGAGCAGTTCTTC.

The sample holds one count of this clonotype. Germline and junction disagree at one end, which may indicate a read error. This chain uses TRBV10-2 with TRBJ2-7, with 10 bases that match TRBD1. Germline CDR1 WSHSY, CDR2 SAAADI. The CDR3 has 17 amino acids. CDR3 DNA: TGTGCCAGCAGTGAGTTTCTCCTAGGACAGGGGGACCTCGTGCAGTACTTC. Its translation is CASSEFLLGQGDLVQYF.

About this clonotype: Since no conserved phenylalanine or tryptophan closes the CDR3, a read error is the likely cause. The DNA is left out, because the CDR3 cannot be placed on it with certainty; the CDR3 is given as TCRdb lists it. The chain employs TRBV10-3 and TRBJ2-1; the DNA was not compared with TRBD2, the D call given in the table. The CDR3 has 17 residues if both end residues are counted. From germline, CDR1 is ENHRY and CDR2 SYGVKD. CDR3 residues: CAIKGDASGRSLGEQFL.

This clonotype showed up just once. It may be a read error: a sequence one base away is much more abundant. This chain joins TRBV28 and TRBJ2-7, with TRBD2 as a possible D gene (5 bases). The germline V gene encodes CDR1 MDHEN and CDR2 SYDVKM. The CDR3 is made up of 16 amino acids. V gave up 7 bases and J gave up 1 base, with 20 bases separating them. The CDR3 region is CASNSEPCGLSYEQYF. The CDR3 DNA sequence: TGTGCCAGCAATTCAGAGCCTTGCGGGTTATCCTACGAGCAGTACTTC.

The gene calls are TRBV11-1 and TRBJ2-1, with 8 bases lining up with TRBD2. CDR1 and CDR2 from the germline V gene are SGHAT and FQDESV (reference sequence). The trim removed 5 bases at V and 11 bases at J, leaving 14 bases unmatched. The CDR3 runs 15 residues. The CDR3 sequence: CASSRLARWGYKQFF. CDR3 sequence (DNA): TGTGCCAGCAGCCGACTAGCGCGGTGGGGGTATAAGCAGTTCTTC.

The chain's CDR3 is CATSDTIGTATQYF. CDR3 nucleotides: TGTGCCACCAGTGATACTATCGGGACTGCGACGCAGTATTTT. The V gene is TRBV24-1, the J gene TRBJ2-3, with D possibly being TRBD2 (6 bases). The V gene's germline CDR1 is KGHDR and CDR2 SFDVKD. V was trimmed by 3 bases and J by 9 bases, leaving 15 bases between them. This CDR3 is 14 amino acids long.

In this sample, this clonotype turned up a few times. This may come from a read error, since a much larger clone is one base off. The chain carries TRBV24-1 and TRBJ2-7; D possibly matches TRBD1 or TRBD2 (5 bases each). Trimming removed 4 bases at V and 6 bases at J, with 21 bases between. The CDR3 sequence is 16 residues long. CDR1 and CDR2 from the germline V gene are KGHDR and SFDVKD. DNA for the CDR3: TGTGCCACCAGTGACGGCCATGGGACCCTCTCGGGCGAGCAGTACTTC. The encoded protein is CATSDGHGTLSGEQYF.

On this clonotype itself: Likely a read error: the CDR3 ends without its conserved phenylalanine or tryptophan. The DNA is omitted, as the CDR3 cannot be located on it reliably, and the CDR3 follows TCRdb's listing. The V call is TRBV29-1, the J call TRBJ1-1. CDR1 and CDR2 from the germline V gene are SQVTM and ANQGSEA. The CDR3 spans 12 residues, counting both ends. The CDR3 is CSVKKGSTEAFC.

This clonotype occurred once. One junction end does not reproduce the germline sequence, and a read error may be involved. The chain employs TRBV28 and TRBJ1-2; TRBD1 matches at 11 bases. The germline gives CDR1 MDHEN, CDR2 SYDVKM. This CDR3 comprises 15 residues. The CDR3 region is CANIHGQGANYCYTF. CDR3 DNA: TGTGCCAACATCCATGGACAGGGGGCTAACTATTGCTACACCTTC.

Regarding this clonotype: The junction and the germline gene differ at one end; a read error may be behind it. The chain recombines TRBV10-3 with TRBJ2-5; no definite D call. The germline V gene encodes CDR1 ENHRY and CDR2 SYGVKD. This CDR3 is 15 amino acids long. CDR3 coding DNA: TGTCCCATCAGTGAGTCGGCTTCCAGACAAGAGACCCAGTGCTTC. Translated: CPISESASRQETQCF.

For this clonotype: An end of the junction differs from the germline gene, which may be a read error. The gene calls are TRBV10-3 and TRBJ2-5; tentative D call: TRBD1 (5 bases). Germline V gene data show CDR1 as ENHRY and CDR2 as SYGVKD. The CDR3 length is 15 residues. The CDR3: CPISESATGQETQYF. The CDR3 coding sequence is TGTCCCATCAGTGAGTCGGCTACCGGACAAGAGACTCAGTACTTC.